This passage covers 5 T cell receptor beta chains from one sample sequenced in a study of T cell responses to AZD1222 COVID-19 vaccine. Some clones are missing from TCRdb's copy, which holds only in-frame ones; the method was immunoSEQ multiplex PCR. The profile covers 77,000 or so clones, with over 75% appearing a single time and 18% taken by the ten largest. The sequences come from peripheral blood, collected 28 days after the second AZD1222 dose. The origin of the receptors is an adult who received the AZD1222 COVID-19 vaccine.

The chain employs TRBV30 and TRBJ2-2, with unresolved D. The V end lost 0 bases, the J end lost 1 base, and 6 bases lay between the germline ends. The CDR3 spans 14 residues. CDR1 GTSNPN and CDR2 SVGIG come from the germline V gene (reference sequence). Written as DNA, the CDR3 is TGTGCCTGGAGTGTAGATTGGAACACCGGGGAGCTGTTTTTT. It specifies CAWSVDWNTGELFF.

The V call is TRBV11-2, the J call TRBJ2-3; D might be TRBD1 (6 bases). The CDR3 has 15 amino acids. Per the germline V gene, CDR1 is SGHAT and CDR2 is FQNNGV. Between the trimmed V and J ends, which lost 5 bases and 0 bases, there was a span of 12 bases. The CDR3 here is CASSQGLSSTDTQYF. The CDR3 nucleotides are TGTGCCAGCAGCCAGGGGCTCTCGAGCACAGATACGCAGTATTTT.

This chain connects TRBV2 to TRBJ1-5; TRBD1 might be the D (5 bases). The germline CDR1 and CDR2 sequences are SNHLY and FYNNEI. Trimming took off 4 bases at V and 1 base at J, with 11 bases between the two ends. This CDR3 has 15 residues. The CDR3 spells CASSGDRGSNQPQHF. DNA for the CDR3: TGTGCCAGCAGTGGGGACCGGGGGAGCAATCAGCCCCAGCATTTT.

The chain links TRBV5-1 to TRBJ1-1; D ambiguous. V lost 0 bases and J lost 3, with 9 bases in between. Germline loops: CDR1 SGHRS, CDR2 YFSETQ. The CDR3 consists of 14 residues. As DNA, the CDR3 is TGCGCCAGCAGCTTGGCCCGGTTGGACACTGAAGCTTTCTTT. Its protein product is CASSLARLDTEAFF.

This chain connects TRBV19 to TRBJ1-6; 10 nucleotides line up with TRBD1. Trimming removed 3 bases from V and 10 bases from J; junction bases left unmatched: 6. Germline V gene data show CDR1 as LNHDA and CDR2 as SQIVND (reference sequence). There are 15 residues in the CDR3. The CDR3 nucleotides are TGTGCCAGTAGTATGGGACAGGGGCTGAAGTCACCCCTCCACTTT. Translated, it gives CASSMGQGLKSPLHF.